Described below is a single T cell receptor (beta chain) sequence and its context. Its target is not known. Trimming took off 4 bases at V and 1 base at J, with 9 bases between the two ends. Germline CDR1 SGHNT, CDR2 YYREEE (reference sequence). The CDR3 extends over 14 amino acids. TCRdb keeps only in-frame clones here, not all; method: immunoSEQ multiplex PCR. Here the sample spans some 52,000 clones, 80% to 90% being singletons. The data belong to a study of OX40 agonist ivuxolimab in advanced cancers. Study-level results: Among the lowest levels of clonal expansion were found in partial responders at 0.1-3.0 mg/kg. On average, CD8+ T cells had more expanded clones than CD4+.

This sequence was found in an adult with an advanced solid tumor such as melanoma, head and neck, liver or kidney cancer. The specimen comprised CD4+ or CD8+ T cells sorted from blood, sampled in a trial of the OX40 agonist ivuxolimab. The J gene is TRBJ1-3, the V gene TRBV5-4; D remains unclear. CDR3 loop: CASSPRLSGNTIYF. CDR3 nucleotide sequence: TGTGCCAGCAGCCCCCGACTTTCTGGAAACACCATATATTTT.